This entry describes one T cell receptor (beta chain). Produced via immunoSEQ multiplex PCR; TCRdb's table is partial and in-frame only. This sample has about 25,000 clones; 77% occur once, and the top ten carry 22%. Described treatment: randomized to nivolumab then ipilimumab (arm A) or the reverse (arm B). No patient had prior DNA-damaging chemotherapy. Live CD3+CD8+ CD19− CD56− cells were sorted from PBMCs. These data belong to a study of sequential checkpoint blockade in melanoma. Turning to the study itself: First-line arms were nivolumab then ipilimumab, or the reverse, randomized 1:1. Each arm's sequence ended with maintenance nivolumab.

V was pared by 1 base and J by 4 bases, with 8 bases between. CDR3 length equals 13 residues. Germline CDR1 and CDR2: SGDLS and YYNGEE. This clonotype was sampled from a human donor with melanoma. The sample here was CD8+ T cells sorted from blood (inferred from file names), taken from a patient given nivolumab and ipilimumab in sequence. This rearrangement joins TRBV9 to TRBJ1-1, with D perhaps matching TRBD1 (5 bases). Written as DNA, the CDR3 is TGTGCCAGCAGCGTAAGGGGAGGCACTGAAGCTTTCTTT. Encoded protein: CASSVRGGTEAFF.